These T cell receptor beta chains were read from a single sample in a study of T cell responses to AZD1222 COVID-19 vaccine. Profiled with immunoSEQ multiplex PCR; TCRdb holds only in-frame clones, not every one. The sample has 100,000 to 120,000 clones, about 88% seen once. The material sequenced was peripheral blood, taken on day 0 of AZD1222 vaccination. The source of these receptors is an adult in good health. The CDR3 runs from the conserved cysteine through the conserved F or W. Each record gives: V gene, D gene, J gene, CDR3 DNA, CDR3 protein. D genes are given only for firm matches.

v_call: TRBV6-5
d_call: NA
j_call: TRBJ1-2
cdr3_nt: TGTGCCAGCAAGGGCAGAATCTATGGCTACACCTTC
cdr3_aa: CASKGRIYGYTF

v_call: TRBV3-1/TRBV3-2
d_call: NA
j_call: TRBJ2-1
cdr3_nt: TGTGCCAGCAGCCCGTCCTCAAGAGGGGGGGTTTCCTACAATGAGCAGTTCTTC
cdr3_aa: CASSPSSRGGVSYNEQFF

v_call: TRBV6-5
d_call: NA
j_call: TRBJ2-7
cdr3_nt: TGTGCCACGGTCCCCGGACCCCTGCACTACGAGCAGTACTTC
cdr3_aa: CATVPGPLHYEQYF

v_call: TRBV3-1/TRBV3-2
d_call: NA
j_call: TRBJ1-5
cdr3_nt: TGTGCCAGCAGCCAAACTACAGGGTTCAAACAGCCCCAGCATTTT
cdr3_aa: CASSQTTGFKQPQHF

v_call: TRBV12-5
d_call: TRBD2
j_call: TRBJ2-1
cdr3_nt: TGTGCTAGTGGTTTGAAGACTAGCGGGAGGGCCCAATCCTACAATGAGCAGTTCTTC
cdr3_aa: CASGLKTSGRAQSYNEQFF

v_call: TRBV6-5
d_call: NA
j_call: TRBJ2-5
cdr3_nt: TGTGCCAGCAGTTGGGGCAGCCAAGAGACCCAGTACTTC
cdr3_aa: CASSWGSQETQYF

v_call: TRBV5-1
d_call: NA
j_call: TRBJ1-6
cdr3_nt: TGCGCCAGCAGCGCGCAGGCGCGGGATAATTCACCCCTCCACTTT
cdr3_aa: CASSAQARDNSPLHF

v_call: TRBV7-6
d_call: TRBD1
j_call: TRBJ2-1
cdr3_nt: TGTGCCAGCAGCATAGAGACAGGGAGAAGGAACAATGAGCAGTTCTTC
cdr3_aa: CASSIETGRRNNEQFF

v_call: TRBV7-8
d_call: TRBD2
j_call: TRBJ2-7
cdr3_nt: TGTGCCAGCAGTCTAGCGGGAGCACCCTACGAGCAGTACTTC
cdr3_aa: CASSLAGAPYEQYF

v_call: TRBV27
d_call: NA
j_call: TRBJ2-7
cdr3_nt: TGTGCCAGCAGTTTTGGATCCTCGCGAGAGCAGTACTTC
cdr3_aa: CASSFGSSREQYF

v_call: TRBV15
d_call: NA
j_call: TRBJ2-4
cdr3_nt: TGTGCCACCAGCAGAGTCGAAGGGATTAAGGGCAAAAACATTCAGTACTTC
cdr3_aa: CATSRVEGIKGKNIQYF